One sample yielded the 32 T cell receptor beta chains listed below, sequenced in a study of T cell repertoires in cytomegalovirus infection. One entry per CDR3 protein, called by TCRdb with MiXCR from the reads. Among about 530,000 distinct CDR3 sequences, about a quarter were seen once, and the ten largest hold approximately 13%. Sample: PBMCs. The receptors here all came from a human donor in good health (CMV status not recorded). Some clones in this sample may be carry-over from other donors' samples.

This clonotype was seen a handful of times. CDR3 nucleotides: TGCAGTGCGCCGACTAGTGCAAACCAAGAGACCCAGTACTTC. The encoded protein is CSAPTSANQETQYF. The chain employs TRBV20-1 and TRBJ2-5; D possibly corresponds to TRBD2 (6 bases). V dropped 6 bases and J dropped 0 bases, with 14 bases sitting between them. This CDR3 is built from 14 residues. The germline V gene has CDR1 DFQATT and CDR2 SNEGSKA (reference sequence).

The gene calls are TRBV7-9 and TRBJ1-1, with D hard to call. This CDR3 is 16 amino acids long. Trimming shortened V by 2 bases and J by 2 bases, and 15 bases separated the two germline ends. Per the germline V gene, CDR1 is SEHNR and CDR2 is FQNEAQ (reference sequence). CDR3 loop: CASSLYTHTSNTEAFF. DNA for the CDR3: TGTGCCAGCAGCTTATACACACACACGAGTAACACTGAAGCTTTCTTT.

The CDR3 region is CSAPLGAAQYF. The CDR3 bases are TGCAGTGCACCACTAGGAGCGGCCCAGTACTTC. The genes are TRBV20-1 and TRBJ2-5, with a tentative D call TRBD2 (5 bases). Germline V CDR1 and CDR2: DFQATT, SNEGSKA (reference sequence). V gave up 6 bases and J gave up 9 bases, with 14 bases separating them. The CDR3 runs to 11 residues.

The chain is built from TRBV7-2 and TRBJ2-5; tentative D call: TRBD2 (7 bases). The CDR3 extends over 12 amino acids. Germline CDR1 and CDR2: SGHTA and FQGNSA. V was cut by 10 bases and J by 4 bases, with 13 bases left in between. The CDR3 is CAIKGGGETQYF. The CDR3 region has the DNA TGTGCCATCAAGGGGGGGGGAGAGACCCAGTACTTC.

This clonotype showed up just a few times. The chain carries TRBV12-3 or TRBV12-4 and TRBJ1-1; no firm D call. This CDR3 has 14 amino acids. Trimming took 7 bases from V and 0 from J, leaving 12 bases between them. CDR3 region: CASTRTLMNTEAFF. For the CDR3, the DNA is TGTGCCAGCACCCGGACCCTTATGAACACTGAAGCTTTCTTT.

The table lists this clonotype with a few counts. The chain joins TRBV7-4 to TRBJ1-2; D unclear. The length of the CDR3 is 14 residues. V gave up 6 bases and J gave up 4 bases, with 15 bases separating them. Per the germline V gene, CDR1 is SGHVT and CDR2 is SQSDAQ. The chain's CDR3 is CASSRLISGYGYTF. The CDR3 region has the DNA TGTGCCAGCAGTCGCCTTATCAGCGGCTATGGCTACACCTTC.

V usage is TRBV19 and J usage is TRBJ2-2; D gene uncertain. Trimming took 5 bases from V and 6 from J, leaving 19 bases between them. CDR1 and CDR2 (germline): LNHDA, SQIVND (reference sequence). This CDR3 is built from 16 residues. DNA for the CDR3: TGTGCCAGTAGTGTCCAGGCAGTCCCTCTCTCCGGGGAGCTGTTTTTT. It encodes CASSVQAVPLSGELFF. The entire variable domain, with the rest obtained from reference TRBV19 and TRBJ2-2, is as follows: DGGITQSPKYLFRKEGQNVTLSCEQNLNHDAMYWYRQDPGQGLRLIYYSQIVNDFQKGDIAEGYSVSREKKESFPLTVTSAQKNPTAFYLCASSVQAVPLSGELFFGEGSRLTVL.

The rearrangement links TRBV20-1 to TRBJ2-1; no reliable D call. The ends were cut back, 6 bases at V and 4 bases at J, with 13 bases in the middle. The germline V gene encodes CDR1 DFQATT and CDR2 SNEGSKA (reference sequence). The CDR3 is 13 residues long. CDR3 amino acids: CSANGRIYNEQFF. CDR3 DNA: TGCAGTGCAAACGGACGGATTTACAATGAGCAGTTCTTC.

This clonotype was detected only a few times. The V gene is TRBV11-2, the J gene TRBJ2-1; D is undetermined. This CDR3 spans 12 amino acids. Germline V gene sequence: CDR1 SGHAT, CDR2 FQNNGV. The germline V and J ends were trimmed by 1 base and 8 bases, with 6 bases remaining between them. The CDR3 reads CASSLVTDEQFF. DNA of the CDR3: TGTGCCAGCAGCTTAGTTACGGATGAGCAGTTCTTC.

The chain links TRBV20-1 to TRBJ1-1; TRBD1 might be the D (5 bases). Trimming pared 3 bases from V and 6 bases from J, leaving 11 bases between. The CDR3 is 12 amino acids. Germline values: CDR1 DFQATT, CDR2 SNEGSKA (reference sequence). The CDR3: CSASRTIAEAFF. In DNA form, the CDR3 reads TGCAGTGCTAGCCGGACAATCGCTGAAGCTTTCTTT.

This clonotype has just a few counts. This chain uses TRBV24-1 with TRBJ1-5, with D perhaps matching TRBD1 (6 bases). CDR3 length: 15 amino acids. CDR1 is KGHDR, CDR2 SFDVKD, per germline. Between the trimmed V and J ends, which lost 3 bases and 2 bases, there was a span of 10 bases. The DNA of the CDR3 is TGTGCCACCAGTGATAGGACAGCCCGCAATCAGCCCCAGCATTTT. It specifies CATSDRTARNQPQHF.

The rearrangement joins TRBV10-3 to TRBJ2-4; 9 bases are a match to TRBD1. There are 14 residues in the CDR3. CDR1 is ENHRY, CDR2 SYGVKD, per germline. J was trimmed by 7 bases and V by 5 bases; bases with no gene match: 6. The DNA of the CDR3 is TGTGCCATCAGTCCTGGACAGGGGCCGAACATTCAGTACTTC. Amino acids: CAISPGQGPNIQYF.

This chain connects TRBV2 to TRBJ1-6; no clear D. Germline V lookup: CDR1 SNHLY, CDR2 FYNNEI. The CDR3 consists of 13 residues. With 6 bases removed from V and 6 bases from J, the gap between germline ends came to 9 bases. CDR3: CASRGGRNSPLHF. The CDR3 DNA reads TGTGCCAGCAGGGGTGGGCGTAATTCACCCCTCCACTTT. Filled out from reference TRBV2 and TRBJ1-6, the complete variable domain reads EPEVTQTPSHQVTQMGQEVILRCVPISNHLYFYWYRQILGQKVEFLVSFYNNEISEKSEIFDDQFSVERPDGSNFTLKIRSTKLEDSAMYFCASRGGRNSPLHFGNGTRLTVT.

A few counts support this clonotype. The gene calls are TRBV7-6 and TRBJ1-1, with 8 bases that match TRBD1. CDR3 length: 13 residues. With V trimmed by 5 bases and J by 5 bases, 4 bases remained unmatched. Germline V gives CDR1 SGHVS, CDR2 FNYEAQ. CDR3 region: CASSVGQGTEAFF. Here the CDR3 DNA reads TGTGCCAGCAGCGTCGGACAGGGTACTGAAGCTTTCTTT.

The V call is TRBV12-3 or TRBV12-4, the J call TRBJ2-5; 9 nucleotides line up with TRBD2. The CDR3 totals 17 residues. J was trimmed by 1 base and V by 0 bases; bases with no gene match: 6. The CDR3 nucleotides are TGTGCCAGCAGTTTAGCGATTAGCGGGAGTCCCCAAGAGACCCAGTACTTC. Amino acids: CASSLAISGSPQETQYF.

In DNA form, the CDR3 reads TGTGCCAGCAGCCGCTACGGGAGACGTGAGACCCAGTACTTC. Its translation is CASSRYGRRETQYF. The chain recombines TRBV7-3 with TRBJ2-5, with D possibly matching TRBD2 (6 bases). This CDR3 is built from 14 residues. V lost 5 bases, J lost 5 bases, and 15 bases lay in between. Germline V gene data show CDR1 as SGHTA and CDR2 as FQGTGA.

This clonotype has at least ten counts. CDR3 in amino acids: CASSLHIGLSGSYNEQFF. The CDR3 DNA is TGTGCCAGCAGCCTCCATATCGGGCTCTCGGGCTCCTACAATGAGCAGTTCTTC. The chain has TRBV7-2 and TRBJ2-1; D unresolved. CDR1 is SGHTA and CDR2 is FQGNSA in the germline V gene. The CDR3 has 18 amino acids. The V end lost 5 bases, the J end lost 0 bases, and 20 bases lay between the germline ends.

V gene TRBV7-9 combines with J gene TRBJ1-6, with 10 bases lining up with TRBD1. Germline V gives CDR1 SEHNR, CDR2 FQNEAQ (reference sequence). Trimming cost V 2 bases and J 8 bases; bases outside gene matches: 15. The CDR3 contains 19 residues. CDR3 residues: CASSLMAPGTGAIDSPLHF. Written as DNA, the CDR3 is TGTGCCAGCAGCTTAATGGCCCCCGGGACAGGGGCGATTGATTCACCCCTCCACTTT.

J is TRBJ1-2 and V is TRBV28; TRBD1 might be the D (5 bases). Trimming shortened V by 6 bases and J by 4 bases, and 15 bases separated the two germline ends. The length of the CDR3 is 14 residues. The germline CDR1 and CDR2 sequences are MDHEN and SYDVKM. The CDR3 is CASSYPQGGYGYTF. The CDR3 DNA follows: TGTGCCAGCAGCTACCCCCAGGGTGGCTATGGCTACACCTTC.

The rearrangement links TRBV7-9 to TRBJ1-3, with 7 bases that match TRBD1. CDR1 and CDR2 (germline): SEHNR, FQNEAQ (reference sequence). The CDR3 spans 13 residues. The junction had 4 bases not matched to a gene; V was cut back by 5 bases and J by 6 bases. CDR3 DNA: TGTGCCAGCAGCCAAACAGGGGTAAACACCATATATTTT. Encoded protein: CASSQTGVNTIYF.

This clonotype showed up many times. The V gene is TRBV7-9, the J gene TRBJ2-7; 8 nucleotides match TRBD2. The CDR3 contains 15 residues. Germline V gene lookup returns CDR1 SEHNR and CDR2 FQNEAQ (reference sequence). V gave up 0 bases and J gave up 3 bases; unmatched junction bases: 4. The DNA of the CDR3 is TGTGCCAGCAGCTTAGCCAGCGGGAGTAACTACGAGCAGTACGTC. Translation gives CASSLASGSNYEQYV.

This clonotype was picked up a small number of times. This may arise from a read error, as a much more abundant clone is one base away. The chain links TRBV7-2 to TRBJ2-5; 9 nucleotides line up with TRBD1. Germline lookup yields CDR1 SGHTA and CDR2 FQGNSA. V was clipped by 6 bases and J by 5 bases; unmatched bases: 10. The CDR3 runs to 15 residues. This CDR3 is CASRFDRGRLETQYF. CDR3 bases: TGTGCCAGCAGATTCGACAGGGGGAGGTTGGAGACCCAGTACTTC.

This clonotype was counted only a few times. This sequence joins TRBV12-3 or TRBV12-4 and TRBJ1-3, with 8 bases matching TRBD1. V lost 3 bases to trimming and J lost 0 bases; unmatched junction nucleotides: 4. The CDR3 loop spans 16 amino acids. The CDR3 DNA reads TGTGCCAGCAGTTTCCCGGACAGGGCCTCTGGAAACACCATATATTTT. Protein product: CASSFPDRASGNTIYF.

The V call is TRBV30, the J call TRBJ1-5; D may be TRBD1 (5 bases). CDR1 and CDR2 (germline): GTSNPN, SVGIG (reference sequence). Trimming stripped 1 base from V and 7 bases from J, with 11 bases between. CDR3 length: 13 amino acids. CDR3 loop: CAWSAGRAQPQHF. The CDR3 DNA sequence: TGTGCCTGGAGTGCAGGGAGGGCCCAGCCCCAGCATTTT.

This clonotype has more than one count but fewer than ten. The chain has TRBV7-9 and TRBJ1-2; 8 nucleotides line up with TRBD1. Germline CDR1 and CDR2: SEHNR and FQNEAQ (reference sequence). The CDR3 extends over 14 amino acids. V was pared by 4 bases and J by 5 bases, with 6 bases of the junction left unmatched. In nucleotides, the CDR3 is TGTGCCAGCAGCTCGGACAGGGCGGAGTATGGCTACACCTTC. Protein product: CASSSDRAEYGYTF. The variable domain in full, with the rest retrieved from reference TRBV7-9 and TRBJ1-2, is DTGVSQNPRHKITKRGQNVTFRCDPISEHNRLYWYRQTLGQGPEFLTYFQNEAQLEKSRLLSDRFSAERPKGSFSTLEIQRTEQGDSAMYLCASSSDRAEYGYTFGSGTRLTVV.

This clonotype was counted only a few times. The genes are TRBV28 and TRBJ1-3, with 8 bases fitting TRBD1. This CDR3 has 19 amino acids. CDR1 is MDHEN, CDR2 SYDVKM, per germline. Losses at the gene ends were 2 bases for V and 4 bases for J; bases not matched to a gene: 16. The CDR3 DNA sequence: TGTGCCAGCAGTTTACTACTGACCGGGACAGGAACTGGAGGAAACACCATATATTTT. This codes for CASSLLLTGTGTGGNTIYF.

V and J are TRBV19 and TRBJ2-2; 7 bases agree with TRBD1. V shed 5 bases, J shed 6 bases, and the junction held 18 bases outside the gene matches. CDR1 LNHDA and CDR2 SQIVND come from the germline V gene (reference sequence). The CDR3 contains 18 residues. CDR3 DNA sequence: TGTGCCAGTAGTGTCCTACCTAGGGACAGCCCTTACTCCGGGGAGCTGTTTTTT. Protein product: CASSVLPRDSPYSGELFF.

This clonotype was picked up a small number of times. This chain joins TRBV9 and TRBJ1-1; 7 bases match TRBD1. Losses at the gene ends were 3 bases for V and 4 bases for J; bases not matched to a gene: 6. Germline-derived CDR1 and CDR2 are SGDLS and YYNGEE. This CDR3 region has 14 residues. The CDR3 region has the DNA TGTGCCAGCAGCGCCCGACAGGGTACCACTGAAGCTTTCTTT. Protein product: CASSARQGTTEAFF.

The gene calls are TRBV20-1 and TRBJ2-1; TRBD2 aligns across 11 bases. Germline lookup yields CDR1 DFQATT and CDR2 SNEGSKA (reference sequence). Trimming cost V 5 bases and J 7 bases; bases outside gene matches: 10. CDR3 length: 15 residues. Written as DNA, the CDR3 is TGCAGTGCTGAGCGGACCGGGACTAGCGGAAATGAGCAGTTCTTC. It codes for CSAERTGTSGNEQFF.

This chain uses TRBV7-8 with TRBJ1-1, with TRBD1 identical over 7 bases. Germline CDR1 SGHVS, CDR2 FQNEAQ. Trimming removed 1 base from V and 2 bases from J; junction bases left unmatched: 7. CDR3 length: 16 amino acids. The CDR3 region is CASSLVRRGPNTEAFF. CDR3 sequence (DNA): TGTGCCAGCAGCTTAGTTAGGAGGGGGCCTAACACTGAAGCTTTCTTT.

The V call is TRBV4-1, the J call TRBJ1-1; D gene ambiguous. V lost 0 bases to trimming and J lost 4 bases, with 18 bases between them. CDR1 and CDR2 (germline): MGHRA, YSYEKL. The CDR3 runs to 17 residues. CDR3 sequence: CASSQDLALSVRTEAFF. Written as DNA, the CDR3 is TGCGCCAGCAGCCAAGATCTTGCCCTGTCGGTCCGCACTGAAGCTTTCTTT.

The sample holds a few counts of this clonotype. The J gene is TRBJ2-2, the V gene TRBV24-1; 13 nucleotides line up with TRBD2. Trimming cost V 2 bases and J 10 bases; bases outside gene matches: 6. Germline assignment: CDR1 KGHDR and CDR2 SFDVKD. This CDR3 has 16 residues. The CDR3 nucleotides read TGTGCCACCAGTGATTATCGGACTAGCGGGAGAGAGGAGCTGTTTTTT. Amino acids: CATSDYRTSGREELFF.